This entry lists 32 T cell receptor beta chains sequenced from one sample in a study of T cell repertoires and HLA-DP antigens. These TCRs' antigens remain unknown. Profiled with immunoSEQ multiplex PCR; TCRdb holds only in-frame clones, not every one. The sample consists of some 89,000 clones, about 89% of them appearing once. The sequencing input was CD4+ T cells from PBMCs. These receptors came from a man in his fifties in good health and CMV-seronegative.

This rearrangement joins TRBV14 to TRBJ1-1; D not resolved. This CDR3 is built from 11 residues. Germline values: CDR1 SGHDN, CDR2 FVKESK. Trimming cost V 8 bases and J 4 bases, with 8 bases left between them. This CDR3 is CASGRGTEAFF. In DNA form, the CDR3 reads TGTGCCAGCGGGCGGGGCACTGAAGCTTTCTTT.

This clone appeared a single time. The rearrangement joins TRBV27 to TRBJ1-5; the match to TRBD1 covers 8 bases. This CDR3 contains 16 residues. Germline V gene lookup returns CDR1 MNHEY and CDR2 SMNVEV (reference sequence). Germline trimming cut 6 bases from V and 1 base from J; bases unmatched to any gene: 8. In nucleotides, the CDR3 is TGTGCCAGCAGACCCCTGGACAGGGTGAGCAATCAGCCCCAGCATTTT. Translated: CASRPLDRVSNQPQHF.

This clone was picked up one time. This chain connects TRBV4-3 to TRBJ2-6, with unresolved D. This CDR3 contains 17 residues. V dropped 0 bases and J dropped 0 bases, with 9 bases sitting between them. Germline CDR1 LGHNA, CDR2 YSLEER. As DNA, the CDR3 is TGCGCCAGCAGCCAAGAATCGTCAGGCTCTGGGGCCAACGTCCTGACTTTC. Residues: CASSQESSGSGANVLTF.

The rearrangement uses TRBV19 and TRBJ2-7; no clear D. Trimming shortened V by 4 bases and J by 2 bases, and 9 bases separated the two germline ends. CDR1 LNHDA and CDR2 SQIVND come from the germline V gene (reference sequence). The CDR3 is 13 residues long. DNA of the CDR3: TGTGCCAGTAGTAGGTCCGGGCCCTACGAGCAGTACTTC. This encodes CASSRSGPYEQYF.

The chain couples TRBV19 to TRBJ2-7; possibly TRBD1 for D (6 bases). The CDR3 is made up of 14 amino acids. The V and J ends lost 6 bases and 3 bases respectively, with 15 bases between them. Germline V gives CDR1 LNHDA, CDR2 SQIVND (reference sequence). CDR3 sequence: CASSETGSIYEQYF. CDR3 DNA: TGTGCCAGTAGCGAGACAGGCTCAATCTACGAGCAGTACTTC.

The chain employs TRBV29-1 and TRBJ2-7, with D possibly TRBD1 on 6 matching bases. The CDR3 has 13 amino acids. Germline V gene lookup returns CDR1 SQVTM and CDR2 ANQGSEA. V was trimmed by 7 bases and J by 6 bases, leaving 19 bases between them. The DNA for the CDR3 is TGCAGCGCCGTGGGGTCAGGGGCCGCCGAGCAGTACTTC. Translating it yields CSAVGSGAAEQYF.

This chain connects TRBV4-1 to TRBJ1-5, with 11 bases aligning to TRBD1. Germline trimming cut 4 bases from V and 3 bases from J; bases unmatched to any gene: 2. The CDR3 contains 15 residues. Germline CDR1 reads MGHRA; CDR2 reads YSYEKL. The CDR3 DNA reads as TGCGCCAGCAGCCGGGACAGGGGGGACAATCAGCCCCAGCATTTT. Residues: CASSRDRGDNQPQHF.

V gene TRBV4-3 combines with J gene TRBJ2-2, with D maybe TRBD2 (6 bases). Germline lookup yields CDR1 LGHNA and CDR2 YSLEER. This CDR3 comprises 15 residues. V was shortened by 5 bases and J by 2 bases, with 12 bases between the two germline ends. The CDR3 loop reads CASSKEGLNTGELFF. The CDR3 DNA reads TGCGCCAGCAGCAAGGAGGGGCTAAACACCGGGGAGCTGTTTTTT.

The V and J genes are TRBV15 and TRBJ2-5; 7 bases map to TRBD2. The last part of the DNA fits TRBJ2-7 better; the J call may be wrong. CDR1 is LNHNV and CDR2 is YYDKDF in the germline V gene (reference sequence). This CDR3 is built from 16 residues. CDR3 in amino acids: CATSRVVGAGSYEQYF. In DNA, the CDR3 is TGTGCCACCAGCAGAGTGGTCGGAGCGGGGAGCTACGAGCAGTACTTC.

This rearrangement joins TRBV27 to TRBJ1-2, with 8 nucleotides matching TRBD1. This CDR3 region has 14 residues. Germline CDR1 MNHEY, CDR2 SMNVEV (reference sequence). The ends lost 6 bases at V and 2 bases at J; junction bases unmatched: 5. The CDR3 sequence: CASRRTGTNYGYTF. CDR3 in DNA: TGTGCCAGCAGAAGGACAGGGACGAACTATGGCTACACCTTC.

This clone was recorded once. V usage is TRBV6-1 and J usage is TRBJ2-2; possibly TRBD2 for D (5 bases). Trimming removed 6 bases at V and 1 base at J, with 6 bases between. The CDR3 spans 13 residues. Per germline, CDR1 MNHNS and CDR2 SASEGT. The CDR3 here is CASRAVNTGELFF. CDR3 in DNA: TGTGCCAGCAGAGCGGTGAACACCGGGGAGCTGTTTTTT.

This rearrangement joins TRBV5-1 to TRBJ2-7; weak D call: TRBD2 (5 bases). Between the trimmed V and J ends, which lost 4 bases and 0 bases, there was a span of 11 bases. Germline lookup yields CDR1 SGHRS and CDR2 YFSETQ. The CDR3 covers 14 residues. The CDR3 loop reads CASSPSGSSYEQYF. The CDR3 DNA reads TGCGCCAGCAGCCCCTCGGGGAGCTCCTACGAGCAGTACTTC. Drawing the rest from reference TRBV5-1 and TRBJ2-7, the complete variable domain is KAGVTQTPRYLIKTRGQQVTLSCSPISGHRSVSWYQQTPGQGLQFLFEYFSETQRNKGNFPGRFSGRQFSNSRSEMNVSTLELGDSALYLCASSPSGSSYEQYFGPGTRLTVT.

This clone was seen a few times. The genes are TRBV5-1 and TRBJ1-1, with D possibly matching TRBD1 (6 bases). V lost 0 bases to trimming and J lost 3 bases, with 12 bases between them. The CDR3 is 15 residues long. Looked up from germline, CDR1 is SGHRS and CDR2 is YFSETQ. The CDR3 DNA reads as TGCGCCAGCAGCTTGGGTGGGGGGCCAGACACTGAAGCTTTCTTT. This gives the protein CASSLGGGPDTEAFF.

V usage is TRBV7-2 and J usage is TRBJ1-4; 9 bases match TRBD1. Germline trimming cut 3 bases from V and 8 bases from J; bases unmatched to any gene: 7. The CDR3 is made up of 15 amino acids. The V gene's germline CDR1 is SGHTA and CDR2 FQGNSA. CDR3 amino acids: CASSFRQGGPEKLFF. CDR3 in DNA: TGTGCCAGCAGCTTCCGACAGGGGGGACCAGAAAAACTGTTTTTT.

This rearrangement joins TRBV29-1 to TRBJ2-7; TRBD1 or TRBD2 may be the D gene (5 bases each). Between the trimmed V and J ends, which lost 6 bases and 4 bases, there was a span of 10 bases. The CDR3 runs 11 residues. The germline CDR1 and CDR2 sequences are SQVTM and ANQGSEA. CDR3 amino acids: CSVGDVYEQYF. Written as DNA, the CDR3 is TGCAGCGTGGGGGACGTATACGAGCAGTACTTC.

The chain joins TRBV9 to TRBJ2-7; no reliable D call. From germline, CDR1 is SGDLS and CDR2 YYNGEE. This CDR3 is built from 14 residues. Trimming left V 0 bases short and J 3 bases short, with 10 bases between. The CDR3 nucleotides are TGTGCCAGCAGCGTAGGAGGCAGGAGCTACGAGCAGTACTTC. Amino acids: CASSVGGRSYEQYF.

CDR3 residues: CASSLLAGTYEQYF. The CDR3 bases are TGTGCCAGCAGTTTACTGGCGGGGACCTACGAGCAGTACTTC. The chain carries TRBV28 and TRBJ2-7, with D possibly being TRBD2 (6 bases). CDR1 is MDHEN, CDR2 SYDVKM, per germline. Trimming took 2 bases from V and 2 from J, leaving 10 bases between them. The CDR3 totals 14 residues. The variable domain in full, completed from reference TRBV28 and TRBJ2-7, reads DVKVTQSSRYLVKRTGEKVFLECVQDMDHENMFWYRQDPGLGLRLIYFSYDVKMKEKGDIPEGYSVSREKKERFSLILESASTNQTSMYLCASSLLAGTYEQYFGPGTRLTVT.

This clone was detected a few times. The chain links TRBV4-3 to TRBJ2-7; unclear D gene. Trimming took 0 bases from V and 0 from J, leaving 9 bases between them. The length of the CDR3 is 15 residues. Germline CDR1 reads LGHNA; CDR2 reads YSLEER. The CDR3 loop reads CASSQEARSSYEQYF. CDR3 in DNA: TGCGCCAGCAGCCAAGAGGCCAGGAGCTCCTACGAGCAGTACTTC.

This clone turned up a few times. The gene calls are TRBV4-3 and TRBJ2-7, with D perhaps TRBD2 (6 bases). Germline V gene sequence: CDR1 LGHNA, CDR2 YSLEER. With 0 bases removed from V and 1 base from J, the gap between germline ends came to 10 bases. The CDR3 totals 15 residues. CDR3 protein: CASSQDWDSSYEQYF. The CDR3 region has the DNA TGCGCCAGCAGCCAAGATTGGGACTCATCCTACGAGCAGTACTTC.

The rearrangement uses TRBV5-1 and TRBJ1-2; no clear D gene. This CDR3 has 14 amino acids. Trimming took 1 base from V and 0 from J, leaving 7 bases between them. The germline V gene encodes CDR1 SGHRS and CDR2 YFSETQ. CDR3: CASSLSPANYGYTF. DNA for the CDR3: TGCGCCAGCAGCTTGTCTCCTGCTAACTATGGCTACACCTTC.

V and J are TRBV5-4 and TRBJ2-6; D is possibly TRBD2 (6 bases). CDR3 size: 17 residues. Germline CDR1 and CDR2: SGHNT and YYREEE (reference sequence). Trimming removed 0 bases from V and 1 base from J, with 11 bases in between. As DNA, the CDR3 is TGTGCCAGCAGCTTGGCTAACCTAGCGTCTGGGGCCAACGTCCTGACTTTC. This codes for CASSLANLASGANVLTF.

This chain uses TRBV7-9 with TRBJ2-2; 12 bases match TRBD2. CDR3 length equals 17 residues. J gave up 3 bases and V 5 bases, and 7 bases lay outside the gene matches. CDR1 and CDR2 (germline): SEHNR, FQNEAQ (reference sequence). The CDR3 is CASSLRLAGVHTGELFF. DNA of the CDR3: TGTGCCAGCAGCCTTCGACTAGCGGGGGTGCACACCGGGGAGCTGTTTTTT.

The CDR3 sequence is CAWSVSGDQPQHF. The CDR3 bases are TGTGCCTGGAGTGTCTCCGGGGATCAGCCCCAGCATTTT. The genes are TRBV30 and TRBJ1-5; D gene unclear. Germline CDR1 reads GTSNPN; CDR2 reads SVGIG (reference sequence). Deletions cut 0 bases from V and 5 bases from J, with 8 bases between. This CDR3 comprises 13 residues.

This rearrangement joins TRBV5-4 to TRBJ1-1; D not resolved. This CDR3 region has 13 residues. Germline CDR1 reads SGHNT; CDR2 reads YYREEE (reference sequence). V gave up 3 bases and J gave up 1 base, with 7 bases separating them. CDR3 bases: TGTGCCAGCAGCTCCGGTCCGAACACTGAAGCTTTCTTT. It is translated as CASSSGPNTEAFF. Full variable domain (missing parts from reference TRBV5-4 and TRBJ1-1): ETGVTQSPTHLIKTRGQQVTLRCSSQSGHNTVSWYQQALGQGPQFIFQYYREEENGRGNFPPRFSGLQFPNYSSELNVNALELDDSALYLCASSSGPNTEAFFGQGTRLTVV.

The V and J genes are TRBV7-8 and TRBJ1-2; D remains unclear. Germline CDR1 SGHVS, CDR2 FQNEAQ. Trimming removed 1 base at V and 3 bases at J, with 6 bases between. This CDR3 is built from 13 residues. The CDR3 DNA follows: TGTGCCAGCAGCTTAGGAGAGGACTATGGCTACACCTTC. It encodes CASSLGEDYGYTF.

V usage is TRBV19 and J usage is TRBJ2-7; 7 nucleotides match TRBD2. The V gene's germline CDR1 is LNHDA and CDR2 SQIVND (reference sequence). The CDR3 covers 14 residues. V lost 5 bases and J lost 1; bases outside the gene matches: 5. The CDR3: CASSRSGDSYEQYF. CDR3 DNA sequence: TGTGCCAGTAGTCGGAGCGGGGATTCCTACGAGCAGTACTTC.

This clone was picked up a small number of times. This sequence joins TRBV7-2 and TRBJ2-3; D is possibly TRBD2 (6 bases). The germline V gene encodes CDR1 SGHTA and CDR2 FQGNSA. This CDR3 is 16 amino acids long. Between the trimmed V and J ends, which lost 2 bases and 0 bases, there was a span of 12 bases. CDR3 DNA sequence: TGTGCCAGCAGCTTATTAGGCGGGGATAGCACAGATACGCAGTATTTT. It is translated as CASSLLGGDSTDTQYF.

The chain uses TRBV5-1 and TRBJ2-7, with TRBD1 matching 10 bases. V dropped 1 base and J dropped 0; count of bases not matched to a gene: 13. Germline CDR1 is SGHRS and CDR2 is YFSETQ. The CDR3 sequence is 19 residues long. The CDR3 DNA follows: TGCGCCAGCAGCTTGACGCTCGGGACAGGGGTCTTGACCTCCTACGAGCAGTACTTC. Translated, it gives CASSLTLGTGVLTSYEQYF. The entire variable domain, with the rest obtained from reference TRBV5-1 and TRBJ2-7, is as follows: KAGVTQTPRYLIKTRGQQVTLSCSPISGHRSVSWYQQTPGQGLQFLFEYFSETQRNKGNFPGRFSGRQFSNSRSEMNVSTLELGDSALYLCASSLTLGTGVLTSYEQYFGPGTRLTVT.

The V gene is TRBV19, the J gene TRBJ1-3; D ambiguous. Per germline, CDR1 LNHDA and CDR2 SQIVND (reference sequence). This CDR3 spans 15 amino acids. Trimming left V 4 bases short and J 0 bases short, with 10 bases between. CDR3 loop: CASSTTTSSGNTIYF. Here the CDR3 DNA reads TGTGCCAGTAGTACAACCACGAGCTCTGGAAACACCATATATTTT.

The chain has TRBV5-4 and TRBJ2-7, with 8 bases matching TRBD2. Per germline, CDR1 SGHNT and CDR2 YYREEE (reference sequence). With 3 bases clipped from V and 3 bases from J, the junction kept 5 bases outside the gene matches. The CDR3 covers 14 residues. The CDR3 region is CASSSGTRVYEQYF. CDR3 sequence (DNA): TGTGCCAGCAGCTCCGGGACTAGAGTCTACGAGCAGTACTTC.

This chain joins TRBV15 and TRBJ1-5; the D is unclear. V was pared by 5 bases and J by 3 bases, with 14 bases between. Germline-derived CDR1 and CDR2 are LNHNV and YYDKDF (reference sequence). This CDR3 has 15 amino acids. In DNA form, the CDR3 reads TGTGCCACCAGCGAGGGCGGGCAGTTCAATCAGCCCCAGCATTTT. This translates into CATSEGGQFNQPQHF.

The chain recombines TRBV7-2 with TRBJ2-7; D gene uncertain. The CDR3 runs to 13 residues. CDR1 SGHTA and CDR2 FQGNSA come from the germline V gene. Trimming cost V 1 base and J 4 bases, with 8 bases left between them. CDR3 sequence reads: CASSLGVVYEQYF. DNA for the CDR3: TGTGCCAGCAGCTTAGGGGTTGTGTACGAGCAGTACTTC.